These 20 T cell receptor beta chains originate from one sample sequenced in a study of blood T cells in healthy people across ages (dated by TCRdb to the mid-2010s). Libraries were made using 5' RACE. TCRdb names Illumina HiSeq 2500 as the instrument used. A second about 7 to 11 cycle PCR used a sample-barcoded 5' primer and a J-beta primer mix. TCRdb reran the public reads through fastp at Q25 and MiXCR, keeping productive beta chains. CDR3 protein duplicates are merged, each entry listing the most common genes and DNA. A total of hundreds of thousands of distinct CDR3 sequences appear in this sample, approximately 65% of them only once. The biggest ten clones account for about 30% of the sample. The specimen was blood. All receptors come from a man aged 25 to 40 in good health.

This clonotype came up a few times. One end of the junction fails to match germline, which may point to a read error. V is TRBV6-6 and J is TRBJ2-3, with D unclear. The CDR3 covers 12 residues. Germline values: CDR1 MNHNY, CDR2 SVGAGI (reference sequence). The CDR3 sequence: CASSARTDTQYF. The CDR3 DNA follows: TGTGCCAGCAGTGCACGCACGGATACGCAGTATTTT.

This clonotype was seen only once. CDR3 sequence reads: CASSSAGGFYEQYF. The CDR3 bases are TGCGCCAGCAGCTCGGCGGGCGGCTTCTACGAGCAGTACTTC. This rearrangement joins TRBV5-1 to TRBJ2-7; possible D gene TRBD2, 5 bases. V was shortened by 3 bases and J by 3 bases, with 13 bases between the two germline ends. CDR1 is SGHRS, CDR2 YFSETQ, per germline. The CDR3 is made up of 14 amino acids.

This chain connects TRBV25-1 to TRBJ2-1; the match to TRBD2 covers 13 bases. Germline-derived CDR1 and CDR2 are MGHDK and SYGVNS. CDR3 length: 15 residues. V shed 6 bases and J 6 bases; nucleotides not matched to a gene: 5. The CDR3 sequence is CASRLAGGTFNEQFF. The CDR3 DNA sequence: TGTGCCAGCAGACTAGCGGGGGGGACTTTCAATGAGCAGTTCTTC.

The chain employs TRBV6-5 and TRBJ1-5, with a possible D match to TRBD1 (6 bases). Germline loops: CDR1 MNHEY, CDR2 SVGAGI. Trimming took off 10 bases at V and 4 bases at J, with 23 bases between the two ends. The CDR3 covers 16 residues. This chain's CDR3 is CATQGRGAPSNQPQHF. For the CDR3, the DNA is TGTGCCACCCAAGGTCGGGGGGCTCCCTCAAATCAGCCCCAGCATTTT.

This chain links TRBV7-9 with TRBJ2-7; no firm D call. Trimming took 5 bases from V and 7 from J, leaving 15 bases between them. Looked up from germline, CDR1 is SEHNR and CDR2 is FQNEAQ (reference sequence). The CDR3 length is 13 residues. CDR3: CASSRTLREEQYF. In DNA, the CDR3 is TGTGCCAGCAGCAGGACCCTTAGGGAAGAGCAGTACTTC. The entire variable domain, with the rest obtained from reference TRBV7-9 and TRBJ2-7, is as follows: DTGVSQNPRHKITKRGQNVTFRCDPISEHNRLYWYRQTLGQGPEFLTYFQNEAQLEKSRLLSDRFSAERPKGSFSTLEIQRTEQGDSAMYLCASSRTLREEQYFGPGTRLTVT.

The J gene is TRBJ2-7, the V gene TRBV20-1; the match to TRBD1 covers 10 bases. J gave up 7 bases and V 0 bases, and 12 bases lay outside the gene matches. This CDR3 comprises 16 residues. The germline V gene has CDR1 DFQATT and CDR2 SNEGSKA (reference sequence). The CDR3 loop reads CSARDVTRQGALEQYF. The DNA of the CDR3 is TGCAGTGCTAGAGATGTAACGAGACAGGGGGCGTTGGAGCAGTACTTC.

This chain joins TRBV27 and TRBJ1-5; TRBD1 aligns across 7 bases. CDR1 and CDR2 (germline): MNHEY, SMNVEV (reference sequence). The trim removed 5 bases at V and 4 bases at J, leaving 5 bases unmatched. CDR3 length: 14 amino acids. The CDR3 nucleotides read TGTGCCAGCAGTCCGGACAGGCAAAATCAGCCCCAGCATTTT. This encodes CASSPDRQNQPQHF.

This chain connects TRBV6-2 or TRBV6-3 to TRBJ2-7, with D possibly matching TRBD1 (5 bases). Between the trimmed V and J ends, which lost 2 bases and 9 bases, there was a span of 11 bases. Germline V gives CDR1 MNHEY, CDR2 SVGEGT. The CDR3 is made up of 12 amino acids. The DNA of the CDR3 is TGTGCCAGCAGTTACCCCCTAAGGGGGCAGTACTTC. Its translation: CASSYPLRGQYF.

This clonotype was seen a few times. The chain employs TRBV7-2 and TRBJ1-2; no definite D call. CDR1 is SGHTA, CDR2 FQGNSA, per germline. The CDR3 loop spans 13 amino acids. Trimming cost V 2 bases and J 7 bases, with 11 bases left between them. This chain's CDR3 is CASSLQVEGGYTF. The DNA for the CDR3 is TGTGCCAGCAGCTTACAGGTGGAAGGTGGCTACACCTTC.

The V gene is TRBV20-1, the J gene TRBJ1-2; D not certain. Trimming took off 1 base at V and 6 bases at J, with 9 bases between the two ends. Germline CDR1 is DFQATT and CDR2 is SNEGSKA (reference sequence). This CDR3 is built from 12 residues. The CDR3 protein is CSARGGGDGYTF. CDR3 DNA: TGCAGTGCTAGAGGGGGAGGAGATGGCTACACCTTC.

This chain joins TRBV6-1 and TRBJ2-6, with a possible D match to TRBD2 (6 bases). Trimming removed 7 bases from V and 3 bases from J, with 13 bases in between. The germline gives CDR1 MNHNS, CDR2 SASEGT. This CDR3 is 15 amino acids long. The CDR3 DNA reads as TGTGCCAGCACCGAGACTAGTTTTGGGGCCAACGTCCTGACTTTC. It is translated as CASTETSFGANVLTF.

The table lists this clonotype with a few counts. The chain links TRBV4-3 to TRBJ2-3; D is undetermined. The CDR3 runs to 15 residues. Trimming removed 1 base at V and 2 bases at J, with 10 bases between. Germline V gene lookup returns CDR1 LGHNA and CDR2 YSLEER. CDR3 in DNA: TGCGCCAGCAGCCAAGGCCAGAGAACCACAGATACGCAGTATTTT. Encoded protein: CASSQGQRTTDTQYF.

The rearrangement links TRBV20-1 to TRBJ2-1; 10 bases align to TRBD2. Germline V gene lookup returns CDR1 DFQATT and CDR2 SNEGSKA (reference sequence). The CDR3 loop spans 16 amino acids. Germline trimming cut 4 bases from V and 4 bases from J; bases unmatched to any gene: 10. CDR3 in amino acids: CSATAGGQIRYNEQFF. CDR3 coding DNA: TGCAGTGCTACAGCGGGGGGGCAAATCCGTTACAATGAGCAGTTCTTC.

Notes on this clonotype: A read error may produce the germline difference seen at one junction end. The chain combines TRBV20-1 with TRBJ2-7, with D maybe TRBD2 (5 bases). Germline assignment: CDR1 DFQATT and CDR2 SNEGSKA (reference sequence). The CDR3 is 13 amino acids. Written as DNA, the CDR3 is TGCGGTGCCCTTCGGACTGCCGCCTACGAGCAGTACTTC. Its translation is CGALRTAAYEQYF.

DNA for the CDR3: TGTGCCAGCAGCTTAGAGCCTCCTAAGCGGGGGGGACGTGGGGTCTACGAGCAGTACTTC. Amino acid sequence: CASSLEPPKRGGRGVYEQYF. This chain joins TRBV7-6 and TRBJ2-1; 10 bases line up with TRBD2. The end of the DNA fits TRBJ2-7 better, so the J call may be wrong. Germline V gene sequence: CDR1 SGHVS, CDR2 FNYEAQ. This CDR3 has 20 amino acids.

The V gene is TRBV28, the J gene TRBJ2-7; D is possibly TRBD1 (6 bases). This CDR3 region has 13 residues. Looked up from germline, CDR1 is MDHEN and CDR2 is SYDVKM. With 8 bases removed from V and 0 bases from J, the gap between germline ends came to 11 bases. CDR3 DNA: TGTGCCAGCCGGACAGACCTCTCCTACGAGCAGTACTTC. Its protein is CASRTDLSYEQYF.

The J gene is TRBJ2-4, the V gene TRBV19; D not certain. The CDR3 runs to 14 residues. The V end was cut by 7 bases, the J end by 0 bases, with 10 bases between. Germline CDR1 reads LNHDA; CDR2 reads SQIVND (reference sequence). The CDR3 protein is CASTDYLAKNIQYF. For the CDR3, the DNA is TGTGCCAGTACCGATTACCTAGCCAAAAACATTCAGTACTTC.

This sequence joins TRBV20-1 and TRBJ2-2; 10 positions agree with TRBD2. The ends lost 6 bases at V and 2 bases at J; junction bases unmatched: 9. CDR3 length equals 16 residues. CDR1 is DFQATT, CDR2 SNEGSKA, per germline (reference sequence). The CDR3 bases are TGCAGTGCGGACCTCCTAGCGGGGGTCAACACCGGGGAGCTGTTTTTT. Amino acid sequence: CSADLLAGVNTGELFF.

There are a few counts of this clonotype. The CDR3 DNA is TGCAGCGTTGTTACCGTCTCTGGGGCCAACGTCCTGACTTTC. As protein: CSVVTVSGANVLTF. V usage is TRBV29-1 and J usage is TRBJ2-6; D uncertain. The CDR3 sequence is 14 residues long. V was cut by 4 bases and J by 0 bases, with 7 bases left in between. Germline V lookup: CDR1 SQVTM, CDR2 ANQGSEA.

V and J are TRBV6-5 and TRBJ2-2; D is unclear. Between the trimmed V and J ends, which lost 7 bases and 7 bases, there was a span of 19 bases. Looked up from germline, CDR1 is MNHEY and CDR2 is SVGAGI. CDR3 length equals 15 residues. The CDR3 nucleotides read TGTGCCAGCACCGAAAGTGCGGTCCACATCGGGGAGCTGTTTTTT. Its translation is CASTESAVHIGELFF.